The 27 T cell receptor beta chains given below trace back to one sample, sequenced in a study of CD8 T cells in ankylosing spondylitis. In TCRdb, the 5' RACE reads were re-called with MiXCR into one record per CDR3 protein. This table holds around 31,000 distinct CDR3 sequences, 30% found once. The sample was synovial fluid, either unsorted or a sorted T cell fraction (not recorded which). The receptors derive from a male donor with ankylosing spondylitis.

The table lists this clonotype with a few counts. V usage is TRBV5-8 and J usage is TRBJ1-2, with D perhaps matching TRBD1 (5 bases). CDR1 is SGHTS, CDR2 YDEGEE, per germline. This CDR3 contains 17 residues. V was trimmed by 0 bases and J by 4 bases, leaving 19 bases between them. CDR3 sequence reads: CASSLDSGFTVFYGYTF. The CDR3 nucleotides read TGTGCCAGCAGCTTGGATTCAGGGTTCACAGTTTTCTATGGCTACACCTTC.

This chain uses TRBV29-1 with TRBJ2-1, with 7 nucleotides matching TRBD2. The CDR3 has 13 amino acids. J was trimmed by 7 bases and V by 5 bases; bases with no gene match: 8. Per the germline V gene, CDR1 is SQVTM and CDR2 is ANQGSEA. The CDR3 DNA is TGCAGCGTTCTCGGACTAGAAGGGAATGAGCAGTTCTTC. As protein: CSVLGLEGNEQFF.

This clonotype was seen a few times. J is TRBJ2-1 and V is TRBV13; D uncertain. CDR1 and CDR2 (germline): PRHDT, FYEKMQ (reference sequence). Trimming removed 2 bases from V and 6 bases from J, with 8 bases in between. This CDR3 comprises 13 residues. Here the CDR3 reads CASSLRLANEQFF. CDR3 bases: TGTGCCAGCAGCTTAAGACTGGCCAATGAGCAGTTCTTC.

DNA of the CDR3: TGTGCTAGTGGCGCCGGGACAGGAGCTTTCCTAAATCAGCCCCAGCATTTT. This encodes CASGAGTGAFLNQPQHF. The rearrangement uses TRBV12-5 and TRBJ1-5; 8 positions agree with TRBD1. The germline V gene encodes CDR1 LGHNT and CDR2 FRNRAP. The ends lost 6 bases at V and 4 bases at J; junction bases unmatched: 14. The CDR3 totals 17 residues.

This chain links TRBV7-9 with TRBJ1-6; possibly TRBD1 for D (5 bases). This CDR3 region has 17 residues. Looked up from germline, CDR1 is SEHNR and CDR2 is FQNEAQ (reference sequence). V lost 4 bases to trimming and J lost 3 bases, with 16 bases between them. CDR3 in amino acids: CASSSTGQAVYNSPLHF. The CDR3 DNA is TGTGCCAGCAGCTCTACGGGGCAGGCAGTCTATAATTCACCCCTCCACTTT.

This clonotype was recorded a few times. The rearrangement joins TRBV4-2 to TRBJ2-7, with D uncertain. Deletions cut 0 bases from V and 5 bases from J, with 11 bases between. The CDR3 is 14 residues long. Germline CDR1 reads LGHNA; CDR2 reads YNFKEQ. CDR3: CASSQERVGNEQYF. Here the CDR3 DNA reads TGTGCCAGCAGCCAAGAAAGGGTAGGCAACGAGCAGTACTTC.

The V gene is TRBV3-1, the J gene TRBJ2-1; TRBD2 matches at 10 bases. V lost 5 bases and J lost 7; bases outside the gene matches: 11. The CDR3 consists of 16 residues. CDR1 and CDR2 from the germline V gene are LGHDT and YNNKEL (reference sequence). The CDR3 sequence is CASSTPSGRARNEQFF. Written as DNA, the CDR3 is TGTGCCAGCAGCACCCCCAGCGGGAGGGCCAGGAATGAGCAGTTCTTC.

A few counts support this clonotype. The V call is TRBV27, the J call TRBJ1-2; a possible D gene is TRBD1 (6 bases). This CDR3 is built from 14 residues. Germline CDR1 is MNHEY and CDR2 is SMNVEV (reference sequence). Trimming removed 6 bases from V and 7 bases from J, with 18 bases in between. The CDR3 bases are TGTGCCAGCAGCTATGGGGGCCCCGGGGGTGGCTACACCTTC. Its translation is CASSYGGPGGGYTF.

This clonotype was seen repeatedly, ten times or more. The rearrangement joins TRBV29-1 to TRBJ2-3; D call uncertain. The CDR3 extends over 14 amino acids. CDR1 is SQVTM and CDR2 is ANQGSEA in the germline V gene. V was shortened by 3 bases and J by 1 base, with 11 bases between the two germline ends. CDR3 in amino acids: CSVDLGTGTDTQYF. The CDR3, as DNA: TGCAGCGTTGATTTAGGTACTGGCACAGATACGCAGTATTTT.

This clonotype was counted ten times or more. The chain combines TRBV10-2 with TRBJ1-5, with D maybe TRBD1 (6 bases). V shed 5 bases and J shed 3 bases, with 11 bases lying between them. The germline CDR1 and CDR2 sequences are WSHSY and SAAADI. The CDR3 is 14 residues long. The CDR3, as DNA: TGCGCCAGCAGTTTGGGACAATTCAATCAGCCCCAGCATTTT. The encoded protein is CASSLGQFNQPQHF.

This chain connects TRBV7-9 to TRBJ2-5, with 10 bases aligning to TRBD1. The germline V gene has CDR1 SEHNR and CDR2 FQNEAQ (reference sequence). V dropped 5 bases and J dropped 1; count of bases not matched to a gene: 4. The CDR3 sequence is 15 residues long. The CDR3, as DNA: TGTGCCAGCAGCCCCCGACAGGGGGCCCAAGAGACCCAGTACTTC. This sequence encodes CASSPRQGAQETQYF.

The V call is TRBV12-3 or TRBV12-4, the J call TRBJ2-1; 7 bases agree with TRBD1. Trimming at V came to 3 bases and at J to 2 bases, leaving 4 bases not matched to a gene. CDR3 length equals 15 residues. The CDR3 spells CASSLGDRAYNEQFF. The DNA of the CDR3 is TGTGCCAGCAGTTTGGGTGACAGGGCCTACAATGAGCAGTTCTTC.

The V gene is TRBV2, the J gene TRBJ2-7, with D possibly being TRBD2 (6 bases). The length of the CDR3 is 13 residues. Trimming stripped 8 bases from V and 4 bases from J, with 15 bases between. Germline lookup yields CDR1 SNHLY and CDR2 FYNNEI. CDR3 amino acids: CASVPGEPYEQYF. The CDR3 coding sequence is TGTGCCAGCGTCCCGGGAGAACCATACGAGCAGTACTTC.

This clonotype was seen many times. The genes are TRBV29-1 and TRBJ2-1, with 10 bases identical to TRBD2. The germline gives CDR1 SQVTM, CDR2 ANQGSEA. The CDR3 sequence is 13 residues long. Trimming removed 5 bases from V and 8 bases from J; junction bases left unmatched: 6. CDR3 in DNA: TGCAGCGTTCGCGGACTAGCGGCAGATGAGCAGTTCTTC. Its translation is CSVRGLAADEQFF.

The chain joins TRBV5-6 to TRBJ2-1; 12 bases fit TRBD2. The CDR3 extends over 18 amino acids. Per the germline V gene, CDR1 is SGHDT and CDR2 is YYEEEE. After removal of 0 bases from V and 2 bases from J, the junction contained 6 bases not matched to a gene. The CDR3 DNA follows: TGTGCCAGCAGCTTGGGACTAGCGGGAGAAACCCCCTACAATGAGCAGTTCTTC. Encoded protein: CASSLGLAGETPYNEQFF. The variable domain in full, with the rest retrieved from reference TRBV5-6 and TRBJ2-1, is DAGVTQSPTHLIKTRGQQVTLRCSPKSGHDTVSWYQQALGQGPQFIFQYYEEEERQRGNFPDRFSGHQFPNYSSELNVNALLLGDSALYLCASSLGLAGETPYNEQFFGPGTRLTVL.

This clonotype has just a few counts. This chain joins TRBV3-1 and TRBJ1-2; D is unresolved. Trimming took off 3 bases at V and 6 bases at J, with 17 bases between the two ends. Germline assignment: CDR1 LGHDT and CDR2 YNNKEL (reference sequence). The CDR3 loop spans 15 amino acids. As DNA, the CDR3 is TGTGCCAGCAGCCACCCGGGCCCCGCCGGCGATGGCTACACCTTC. This gives the protein CASSHPGPAGDGYTF.

This clonotype has a count of ten or more. The chain recombines TRBV3-1 with TRBJ2-1, with D possibly TRBD1 on 6 matching bases. The germline gives CDR1 LGHDT, CDR2 YNNKEL (reference sequence). The CDR3 has 16 amino acids. The V end lost 2 bases, the J end lost 4 bases, and 15 bases lay between the germline ends. The DNA of the CDR3 is TGTGCCAGCAGCCAAAAATCCCAGGGGAATTACAATGAGCAGTTCTTC. Translation gives CASSQKSQGNYNEQFF.

The CDR3 loop reads CASGLIVTSLPASHEQFF. The CDR3, as DNA: TGTGCTAGTGGTTTGATCGTGACTAGCCTTCCGGCTTCGCATGAGCAGTTCTTC. The chain carries TRBV12-5 and TRBJ2-1, with 7 bases fitting TRBD2. From germline, CDR1 is LGHNT and CDR2 FRNRAP. The CDR3 is 18 amino acids. Trimming cost V 2 bases and J 8 bases; bases outside gene matches: 18.

This chain joins TRBV6-1 and TRBJ2-1; a weak D match, TRBD2 (6 bases). This CDR3 contains 17 residues. V lost 2 bases and J 1 base, leaving 15 bases between the germline ends. CDR1 and CDR2 from the germline V gene are MNHNS and SASEGT. The CDR3 sequence: CASSESDRGRSYNEQFF. The CDR3 DNA is TGTGCCAGCAGTGAATCGGACCGGGGGAGGTCCTACAATGAGCAGTTCTTC.

This clonotype was found many times. This sequence joins TRBV28 and TRBJ2-3; 16 bases align to TRBD2. CDR3 length: 18 residues. V trimming: 4 bases; J trimming: 2 bases; junction bases outside the gene matches: 6. Germline CDR1 MDHEN, CDR2 SYDVKM. The CDR3 is CASSSHGTSGRATDTQYF. The CDR3 coding sequence is TGTGCCAGCAGTTCACATGGGACTAGCGGGAGGGCCACAGATACGCAGTATTTT.

About this clonotype itself: A far more abundant clone sits one base away, making this likely a read error. The gene calls are TRBV11-2 and TRBJ2-1; D unclear. CDR1 and CDR2 (germline): SGHAT, FQNNGV. Deletions cut 3 bases from V and 0 bases from J, with 3 bases between. This CDR3 is built from 13 residues. CDR3 sequence (DNA): TGTGCCAGCAGCTTGATCTCCTACAATGAGCAGTTCTTC. Its translation is CASSLISYNEQFF.

The V gene is TRBV11-2, the J gene TRBJ2-2, with D perhaps TRBD2 (6 bases). This CDR3 has 15 residues. V was pared by 4 bases and J by 6 bases, with 15 bases between. Germline loops: CDR1 SGHAT, CDR2 FQNNGV. CDR3 region: CASSYRFGSSGELFF. For the CDR3, the DNA is TGTGCCAGCAGCTACCGATTCGGGAGTTCCGGGGAGCTGTTTTTT.

There are a few counts of this clonotype. The chain carries TRBV6-1 and TRBJ1-1; a possible D gene is TRBD1 (5 bases). The CDR3 extends over 17 amino acids. Germline CDR1 is MNHNS and CDR2 is SASEGT. Trimming shortened V by 5 bases and J by 0 bases, and 19 bases separated the two germline ends. DNA for the CDR3: TGTGCCAGCAGTCCCCGTACAGGCAATTCTATGAACACTGAAGCTTTCTTT. The encoded protein is CASSPRTGNSMNTEAFF.

The rearrangement joins TRBV28 to TRBJ1-1, with D maybe TRBD1 (5 bases). Per germline, CDR1 MDHEN and CDR2 SYDVKM. The CDR3 consists of 16 residues. The germline V and J ends were trimmed by 6 bases and 1 base, with 18 bases remaining between them. The CDR3 region has the DNA TGTGCCAGCAGATTACCCGGGGCGGGGGGGAACACTGAAGCTTTCTTT. It specifies CASRLPGAGGNTEAFF.

This clonotype is judged medium-sized. V is TRBV13 and J is TRBJ2-7, with D maybe TRBD1 (6 bases). Germline CDR1 PRHDT, CDR2 FYEKMQ (reference sequence). The V end was cut by 1 base, the J end by 2 bases, with 9 bases between. The length of the CDR3 is 14 residues. CDR3 sequence reads: CASSLEGETYEQYF. Written as DNA, the CDR3 is TGTGCCAGCAGCTTAGAGGGGGAAACCTACGAGCAGTACTTC.

This clonotype was observed many times. The V gene is TRBV20-1, the J gene TRBJ1-3, with 10 bases identical to TRBD1. CDR1 and CDR2 from the germline V gene are DFQATT and SNEGSKA (reference sequence). This CDR3 region has 13 residues. Unmatched junction bases numbered 3, after V lost 6 bases and J lost 4 bases. CDR3 in DNA: TGCAGTGCCTCGGGACAGGGGGGAAACACCATATATTTT. It specifies CSASGQGGNTIYF.

This clonotype has only a few counts. The J gene is TRBJ2-7, the V gene TRBV3-1; 10 positions match TRBD1. With 4 bases clipped from V and 3 bases from J, the junction kept 12 bases outside the gene matches. Germline CDR1 LGHDT, CDR2 YNNKEL (reference sequence). The CDR3 contains 17 residues. For the CDR3, the DNA is TGTGCCAGCAGCCCGATGGTCGAGGACAGGGGGATCTACGAGCAGTACTTC. Encoded protein: CASSPMVEDRGIYEQYF.